Sequencing of this T cell receptor beta chain was carried out in a study of blood T cell repertoires in COVID-19. Study context: Samples representing acute and convalescent COVID-19 were sourced from the United States, Italy and Spain. T cells, B-cell-depleted T cells, or PBMCs provided the cDNA or gDNA that served as material.

As handled by the study authors: It was from reference gene primer amplification that nucleated cell counts were estimated. Produced via immunoSEQ multiplex PCR; TCRdb's table is partial and in-frame only. D and trimming come from the DNA, and the V and J calls and clone size come from that table. The data contain fewer than 300,000 clones, around four fifths of them singletons. Looked up from germline, CDR1 is MDHEN and CDR2 is SYDVKM. The ends were cut back, 7 bases at V and 7 bases at J, with 22 bases in the middle. CDR3 length: 15 amino acids. Specimen: peripheral blood. This receptor was identified in a woman in her 70s with active or convalescent COVID-19. This sequence joins TRBV28 and TRBJ1-2; tentative D call: TRBD1 (6 bases). CDR3 sequence: CASTNIGGLRSGYTF. In DNA, the CDR3 is TGTGCCAGCACCAATATCGGGGGGCTGAGGAGTGGCTACACCTTC.